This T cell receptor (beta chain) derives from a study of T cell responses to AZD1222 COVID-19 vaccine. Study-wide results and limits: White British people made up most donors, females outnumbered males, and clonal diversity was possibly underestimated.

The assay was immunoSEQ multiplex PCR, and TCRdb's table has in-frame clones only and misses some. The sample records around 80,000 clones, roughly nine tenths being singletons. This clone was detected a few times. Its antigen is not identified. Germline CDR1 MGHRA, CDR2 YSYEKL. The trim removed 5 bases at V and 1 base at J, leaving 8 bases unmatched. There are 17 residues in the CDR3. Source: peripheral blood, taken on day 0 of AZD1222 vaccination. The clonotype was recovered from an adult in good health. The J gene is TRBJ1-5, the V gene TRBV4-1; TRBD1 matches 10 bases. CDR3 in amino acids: CASSKSGTGESNQPQHF. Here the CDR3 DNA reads TGCGCCAGCAGCAAATCCGGGACAGGGGAGAGCAATCAGCCCCAGCATTTT.